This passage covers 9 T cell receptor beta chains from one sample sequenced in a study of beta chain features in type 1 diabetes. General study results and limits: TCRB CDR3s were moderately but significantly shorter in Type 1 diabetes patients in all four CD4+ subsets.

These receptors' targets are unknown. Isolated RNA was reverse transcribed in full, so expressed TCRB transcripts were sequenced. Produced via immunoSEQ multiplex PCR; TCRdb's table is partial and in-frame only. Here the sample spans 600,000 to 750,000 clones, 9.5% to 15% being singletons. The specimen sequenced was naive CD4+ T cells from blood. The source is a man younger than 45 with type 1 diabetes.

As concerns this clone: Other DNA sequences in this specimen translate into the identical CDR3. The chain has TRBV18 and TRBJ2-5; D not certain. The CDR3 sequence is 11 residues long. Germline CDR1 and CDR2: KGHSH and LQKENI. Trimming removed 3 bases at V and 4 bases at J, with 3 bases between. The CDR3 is CASSPGETQYF. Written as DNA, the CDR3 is TGTGCCAGCTCACCCGGAGAGACCCAGTACTTC.

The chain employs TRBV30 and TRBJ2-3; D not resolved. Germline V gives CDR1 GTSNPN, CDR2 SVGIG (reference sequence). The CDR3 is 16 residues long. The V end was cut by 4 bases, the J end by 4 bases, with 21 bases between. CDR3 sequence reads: CAWTIGATWDADTQYF. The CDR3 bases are TGTGCCTGGACCATCGGAGCAACTTGGGATGCAGATACGCAGTATTTT.

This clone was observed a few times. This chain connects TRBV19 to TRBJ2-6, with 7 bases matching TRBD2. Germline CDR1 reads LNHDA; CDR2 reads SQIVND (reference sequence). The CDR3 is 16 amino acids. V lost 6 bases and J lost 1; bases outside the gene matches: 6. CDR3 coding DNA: TGTGCCAGTAGAGTGGGGAGGGGATCTGGGGCCAACGTCCTGACTTTC. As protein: CASRVGRGSGANVLTF.

The CDR3 loop reads CSVDGSPGGDIQYF. The CDR3 DNA reads as TGCAGCGTTGACGGAAGCCCGGGCGGAGACATTCAGTACTTC. This chain joins TRBV29-1 and TRBJ2-4; no definite D call. This CDR3 region has 14 residues. Looked up from germline, CDR1 is SQVTM and CDR2 is ANQGSEA. The V end lost 3 bases, the J end lost 8 bases, and 17 bases lay between the germline ends. Drawing the rest from reference TRBV29-1 and TRBJ2-4, the complete variable domain is SAVISQKPSRDICQRGTSLTIQCQVDSQVTMMFWYRQQPGQSLTLIATANQGSEATYESGFVIDKFPISRPNLTFSTLTVSNMSPEDSSIYLCSVDGSPGGDIQYFGAGTRLSVL.

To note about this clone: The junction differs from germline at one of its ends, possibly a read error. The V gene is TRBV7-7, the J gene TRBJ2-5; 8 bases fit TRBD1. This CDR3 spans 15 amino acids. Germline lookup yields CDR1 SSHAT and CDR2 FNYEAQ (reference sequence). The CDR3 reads CASSRDRGSGETQYF. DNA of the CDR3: TGTGCTAGCAGCCGAGACAGGGGCTCGGGAGAGACCCAGTACTTC. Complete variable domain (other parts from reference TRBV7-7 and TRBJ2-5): GAGVSQSPRYKVTKRGQDVTLRCDPISSHATLYWYQQALGQGPEFLTYFNYEAQPDKSGLPSDRFSAERPEGSISTLTIQRTEQRDSAMYRCASSRDRGSGETQYFGPGTRLLVL.

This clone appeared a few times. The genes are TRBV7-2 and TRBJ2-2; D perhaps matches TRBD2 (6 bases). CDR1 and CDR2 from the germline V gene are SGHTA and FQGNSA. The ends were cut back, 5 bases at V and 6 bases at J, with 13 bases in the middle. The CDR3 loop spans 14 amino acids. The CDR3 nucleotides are TGTGCCAGCAGCGCCCCGACTAGAGCCGGGGAGCTGTTTTTT. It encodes CASSAPTRAGELFF.

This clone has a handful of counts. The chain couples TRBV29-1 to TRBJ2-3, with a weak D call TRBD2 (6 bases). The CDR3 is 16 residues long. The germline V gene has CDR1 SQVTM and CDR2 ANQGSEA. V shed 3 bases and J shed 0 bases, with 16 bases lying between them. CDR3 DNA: TGCAGCGTTGATGACGCGGGACTTCCTAGCACAGATACGCAGTATTTT. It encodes CSVDDAGLPSTDTQYF.

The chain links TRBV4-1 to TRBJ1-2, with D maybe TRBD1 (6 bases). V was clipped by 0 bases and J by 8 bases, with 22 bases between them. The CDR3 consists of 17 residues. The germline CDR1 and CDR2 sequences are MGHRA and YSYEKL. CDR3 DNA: TGCGCCAGCAGCCAAGATATCGGCATTGGCAGGGGCGGCGGCTACACCTTC. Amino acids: CASSQDIGIGRGGGYTF.

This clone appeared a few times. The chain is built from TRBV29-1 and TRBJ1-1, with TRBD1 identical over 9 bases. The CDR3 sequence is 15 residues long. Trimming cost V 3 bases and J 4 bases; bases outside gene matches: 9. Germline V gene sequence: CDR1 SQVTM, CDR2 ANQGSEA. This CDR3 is CSVDTPGQGSTEAFF. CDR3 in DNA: TGCAGCGTTGATACCCCGGGACAGGGTAGCACTGAAGCTTTCTTT.